Below are 21 T cell receptor beta chains sequenced from a single sample in a study of cytomegalovirus exposure and HLA in healthy donors. PCR involved 60 Vbeta and 13 Jbeta primers. Profiled with immunoSEQ multiplex PCR; TCRdb holds only in-frame clones, not every one. This sample's table has roughly 80,000 clones. The sequenced sample was PBMCs. Receptors were obtained from a man in his fifties in good health and CMV-seronegative.

The gene calls are TRBV7-8 and TRBJ1-2; D is unclear. The CDR3 sequence is 14 residues long. V lost 5 bases, J lost 4 bases, and 14 bases lay in between. Per germline, CDR1 SGHVS and CDR2 FQNEAQ. CDR3 loop: CASSQREAAYGYTF. In nucleotides, the CDR3 is TGTGCCAGCAGCCAGCGGGAGGCGGCCTATGGCTACACCTTC.

The chain recombines TRBV6-1 with TRBJ1-2; TRBD1 is a possible D gene (6 bases). V was pared by 1 base and J by 3 bases, with 9 bases between. CDR1 MNHNS and CDR2 SASEGT come from the germline V gene. The CDR3 runs to 14 residues. CDR3 residues: CASSEETGYYGYTF. The CDR3 bases are TGTGCCAGCAGTGAAGAAACAGGGTACTATGGCTACACCTTC.

The J gene is TRBJ2-2, the V gene TRBV9; D not resolved. The V end lost 0 bases, the J end lost 3 bases, and 3 bases lay between the germline ends. This CDR3 region has 13 residues. The germline CDR1 and CDR2 sequences are SGDLS and YYNGEE. Here the CDR3 reads CASSVAYTGELFF. CDR3 nucleotide sequence: TGTGCCAGCAGCGTAGCCTACACCGGGGAGCTGTTTTTT.

This chain uses TRBV28 with TRBJ1-5; D is possibly TRBD1 (6 bases). Looked up from germline, CDR1 is MDHEN and CDR2 is SYDVKM. V dropped 5 bases and J dropped 7 bases, with 21 bases sitting between them. CDR3 length: 16 residues. The CDR3 DNA sequence: TGTGCCAGCAGTCAAATAGGACAGCCCCTGAGGCAGCCCCAGCATTTT. This sequence encodes CASSQIGQPLRQPQHF.

This chain connects TRBV29-1 to TRBJ2-7; weak D call: TRBD1 (6 bases). The CDR3 has 14 residues. Per the germline V gene, CDR1 is SQVTM and CDR2 is ANQGSEA. Trimming removed 4 bases from V and 6 bases from J, with 19 bases in between. Written as DNA, the CDR3 is TGCAGCGTTGGGTCACTACAGGGTGTGGGCGAGCAGTACTTC. Its translation is CSVGSLQGVGEQYF.

This sequence joins TRBV6-5 and TRBJ1-2, with D unresolved. Trimming left V 4 bases short and J 1 base short, with 10 bases between. CDR1 is MNHEY and CDR2 is SVGAGI in the germline V gene. The CDR3 totals 14 residues. The CDR3 DNA sequence: TGTGCCAGCAGTTCCCGGACTCTTAACTATGGCTACACCTTC. It encodes CASSSRTLNYGYTF.

The rearrangement links TRBV9 to TRBJ2-1; TRBD2 matches 15 bases. CDR3 size: 19 residues. V lost 1 base and J lost 5; bases outside the gene matches: 10. Germline V gene data show CDR1 as SGDLS and CDR2 as YYNGEE. In DNA form, the CDR3 reads TGTGCCAGCAGCGTAAAGAAGGGGACTAGCGGGGGGACGCACAATGAGCAGTTCTTC. This codes for CASSVKKGTSGGTHNEQFF.

V is TRBV10-3 and J is TRBJ1-1; D unclear. V was clipped by 3 bases and J by 2 bases, with 7 bases between them. The CDR3 runs to 13 residues. Germline V gene lookup returns CDR1 ENHRY and CDR2 SYGVKD. The CDR3 nucleotides are TGTGCCATCAGTGACCAGGTAAACACTGAAGCTTTCTTT. Amino acids: CAISDQVNTEAFF.

J is TRBJ1-2 and V is TRBV6-5, with D unresolved. CDR3 length equals 13 residues. V was clipped by 7 bases and J by 10 bases, with 19 bases between them. Germline assignment: CDR1 MNHEY and CDR2 SVGAGI. CDR3 in DNA: TGTGCCAGCACTGAGTATTCAAGCCCCTACTACACCTTC. As protein: CASTEYSSPYYTF.

This chain links TRBV6-6 with TRBJ2-5; D is unclear. Trimming took off 0 bases at V and 0 bases at J, with 11 bases between the two ends. The CDR3 is made up of 16 amino acids. Germline lookup yields CDR1 MNHNY and CDR2 SVGAGI (reference sequence). The CDR3 loop reads CASSYSRAKYQETQYF. The CDR3 DNA reads TGTGCCAGCAGTTACTCGAGAGCTAAGTACCAAGAGACCCAGTACTTC.

This chain uses TRBV5-6 with TRBJ2-1; TRBD1 aligns across 9 bases. The V segment lost 4 bases and the J segment 1 base; nucleotides outside the gene matches: 6. The CDR3 sequence is 16 residues long. In germline, CDR1 is SGHDT, CDR2 YYEEEE. The CDR3 sequence: CASSRRDRVSYNEQFF. CDR3 bases: TGTGCCAGCAGCCGCCGGGACAGGGTTTCCTACAATGAGCAGTTCTTC.

The chain is built from TRBV14 and TRBJ2-7; no firm D call. CDR1 SGHDN and CDR2 FVKESK come from the germline V gene. This CDR3 comprises 14 residues. Trimming left V 2 bases short and J 2 bases short, with 10 bases between. Here the CDR3 reads CASSQWQKTYEQYF. The CDR3 region has the DNA TGTGCCAGCAGCCAATGGCAGAAAACCTACGAGCAGTACTTC.

The chain employs TRBV6-1 and TRBJ2-5; possibly TRBD2 for D (7 bases). The CDR3 is made up of 13 amino acids. Between the trimmed V and J ends, which lost 7 bases and 3 bases, there was a span of 12 bases. CDR1 is MNHNS, CDR2 SASEGT, per germline. The CDR3 nucleotides read TGTGCCAGCACTGGCGGGGGCGAAGAGACCCAGTACTTC. It specifies CASTGGGEETQYF.

This chain connects TRBV29-1 to TRBJ1-2; D not resolved. Trimming took 1 base from V and 5 from J, leaving 20 bases between them. CDR1 and CDR2 (germline): SQVTM, ANQGSEA. This CDR3 region has 16 residues. The chain's CDR3 is CSVEGEGAQVAYGYTF. The DNA for the CDR3 is TGCAGCGTTGAAGGAGAGGGAGCCCAGGTGGCATATGGCTACACCTTC.

The chain carries TRBV5-4 and TRBJ2-2, with D maybe TRBD2 (5 bases). Germline CDR1 is SGHNT and CDR2 is YYREEE (reference sequence). This CDR3 is built from 15 residues. V was trimmed by 3 bases and J by 0 bases, leaving 9 bases between them. CDR3 in DNA: TGTGCCAGCAGCTCGATACTAGCGAACACCGGGGAGCTGTTTTTT. It translates to CASSSILANTGELFF.

The chain combines TRBV5-1 with TRBJ2-5; 7 positions agree with TRBD1. This CDR3 contains 13 residues. Trimming at V came to 0 bases and at J to 4 bases, leaving 0 bases not matched to a gene. Germline V gene sequence: CDR1 SGHRS, CDR2 YFSETQ. The CDR3 coding sequence is TGCGCCAGCAGCTTGGACAGGGGAGAGACCCAGTACTTC. This translates into CASSLDRGETQYF. Looking up the rest from reference TRBV5-1 and TRBJ2-5 gives the full variable domain: KAGVTQTPRYLIKTRGQQVTLSCSPISGHRSVSWYQQTPGQGLQFLFEYFSETQRNKGNFPGRFSGRQFSNSRSEMNVSTLELGDSALYLCASSLDRGETQYFGPGTRLLVL.

The V call is TRBV2, the J call TRBJ1-2; tentatively, D is TRBD1 (5 bases). The CDR3 spans 13 residues. Trimming left V 5 bases short and J 4 bases short, with 11 bases between. Germline CDR1 is SNHLY and CDR2 is FYNNEI. DNA of the CDR3: TGTGCCAGCAGTCCAGGGCAGGGCTATGGCTACACCTTC. Its protein is CASSPGQGYGYTF.

This sequence joins TRBV10-2 and TRBJ1-2, with 9 bases fitting TRBD1. CDR1 is WSHSY and CDR2 is SAAADI in the germline V gene. The trim removed 10 bases at V and 2 bases at J, leaving 8 bases unmatched. This CDR3 comprises 14 residues. Here the CDR3 DNA reads TGCGCCACCGGGGGACAGGGAGGGAACTATGGCTACACCTTC. It is translated as CATGGQGGNYGYTF.

The chain recombines TRBV10-2 with TRBJ1-2; a weak D match, TRBD1 (5 bases). The length of the CDR3 is 13 residues. In germline, CDR1 is WSHSY, CDR2 SAAADI. V lost 6 bases, J lost 0 bases, and 8 bases lay in between. CDR3 protein: CASRETANYGYTF. The CDR3 DNA reads as TGCGCCAGCAGGGAGACAGCTAACTATGGCTACACCTTC.

The chain links TRBV29-1 to TRBJ1-1, with no clear D. V lost 0 bases to trimming and J lost 1 base, with 6 bases between them. The CDR3 runs 13 residues. Germline V gene sequence: CDR1 SQVTM, CDR2 ANQGSEA. CDR3 DNA sequence: TGCAGCGTTGAAGAATCAGGGAACACTGAAGCTTTCTTT. Translated, it gives CSVEESGNTEAFF. The full variable domain, with the rest looked up from reference TRBV29-1 and TRBJ1-1, is SAVISQKPSRDICQRGTSLTIQCQVDSQVTMMFWYRQQPGQSLTLIATANQGSEATYESGFVIDKFPISRPNLTFSTLTVSNMSPEDSSIYLCSVEESGNTEAFFGQGTRLTVV.

The V gene is TRBV13, the J gene TRBJ1-2, with TRBD1 matching 11 bases. CDR3 length equals 14 residues. The germline gives CDR1 PRHDT, CDR2 FYEKMQ (reference sequence). V dropped 7 bases and J dropped 4; count of bases not matched to a gene: 5. CDR3 loop: CASNPGTGGYGYTF. The CDR3 nucleotides read TGTGCCAGCAACCCCGGGACAGGGGGCTATGGCTACACCTTC.